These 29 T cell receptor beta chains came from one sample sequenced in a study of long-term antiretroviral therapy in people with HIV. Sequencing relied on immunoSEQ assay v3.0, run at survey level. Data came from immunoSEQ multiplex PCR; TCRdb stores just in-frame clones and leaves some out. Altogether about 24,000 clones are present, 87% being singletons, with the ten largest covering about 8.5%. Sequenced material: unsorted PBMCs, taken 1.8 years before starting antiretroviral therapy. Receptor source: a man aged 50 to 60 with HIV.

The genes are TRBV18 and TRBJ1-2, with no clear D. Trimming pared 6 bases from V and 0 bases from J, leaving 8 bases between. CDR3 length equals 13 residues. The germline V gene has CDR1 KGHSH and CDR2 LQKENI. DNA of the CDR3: TGTGCCAGCTCGGCGGGTCCTAACTATGGCTACACCTTC. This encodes CASSAGPNYGYTF.

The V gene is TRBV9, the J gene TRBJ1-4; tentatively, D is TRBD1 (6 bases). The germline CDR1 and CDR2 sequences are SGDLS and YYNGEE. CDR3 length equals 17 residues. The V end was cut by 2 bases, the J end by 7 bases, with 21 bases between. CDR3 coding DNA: TGTGCCAGCAGCGTTGGAGGGTCTTACAGGGAAGGTGAAAAACTGTTTTTT. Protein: CASSVGGSYREGEKLFF.

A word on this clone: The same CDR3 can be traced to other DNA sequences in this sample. The CDR3 bases are TGTGCCAGCTCACCACCCGAGGGGGACTATGGCTACACCTTC. Translating gives CASSPPEGDYGYTF. The genes are TRBV18 and TRBJ1-2, with D tentatively TRBD1 (6 bases). Looked up from germline, CDR1 is KGHSH and CDR2 is LQKENI. The CDR3 covers 14 residues. V lost 0 bases to trimming and J lost 3 bases, with 8 bases between them.

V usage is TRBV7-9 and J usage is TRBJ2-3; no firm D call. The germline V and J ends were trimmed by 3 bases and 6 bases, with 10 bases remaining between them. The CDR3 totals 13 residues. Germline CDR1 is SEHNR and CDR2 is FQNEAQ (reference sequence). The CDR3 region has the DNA TGTGCCAGCAGCTTGGGCAGGATGGATACGCAGTATTTT. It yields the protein CASSLGRMDTQYF.

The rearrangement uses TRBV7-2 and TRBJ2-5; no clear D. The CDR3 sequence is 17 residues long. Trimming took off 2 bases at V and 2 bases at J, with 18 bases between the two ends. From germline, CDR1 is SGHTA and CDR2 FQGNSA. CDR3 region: CASSLQARWGRQETQYF. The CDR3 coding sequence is TGTGCCAGCAGCTTACAGGCGCGCTGGGGTCGGCAAGAGACCCAGTACTTC.

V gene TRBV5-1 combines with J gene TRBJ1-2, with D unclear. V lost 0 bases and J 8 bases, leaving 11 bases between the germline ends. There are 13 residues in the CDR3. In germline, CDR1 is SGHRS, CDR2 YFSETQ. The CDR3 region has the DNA TGCGCCAGCAGCTTGGCCCGGGGAGACGGCTACACCTTC. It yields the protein CASSLARGDGYTF.

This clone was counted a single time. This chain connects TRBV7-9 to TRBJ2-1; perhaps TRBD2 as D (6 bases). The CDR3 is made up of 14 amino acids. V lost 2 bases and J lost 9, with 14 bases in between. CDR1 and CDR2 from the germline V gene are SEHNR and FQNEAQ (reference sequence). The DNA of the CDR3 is TGTGCCAGCAGCTTACTAGCGTCTATGAGTGAGCAGTTCTTC. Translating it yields CASSLLASMSEQFF.

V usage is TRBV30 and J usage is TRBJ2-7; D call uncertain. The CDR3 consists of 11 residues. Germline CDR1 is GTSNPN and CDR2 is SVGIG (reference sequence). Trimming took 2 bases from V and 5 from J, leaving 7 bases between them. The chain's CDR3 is CAWSRSNEQYF. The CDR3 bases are TGTGCCTGGAGTCGGTCTAACGAGCAGTACTTC.

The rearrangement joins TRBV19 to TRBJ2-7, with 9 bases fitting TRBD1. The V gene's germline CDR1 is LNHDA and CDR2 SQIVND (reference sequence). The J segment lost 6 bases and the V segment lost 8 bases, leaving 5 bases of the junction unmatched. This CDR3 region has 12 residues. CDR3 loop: CASENRGPEQYF. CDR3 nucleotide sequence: TGTGCCAGTGAGAACAGGGGGCCCGAGCAGTACTTC.

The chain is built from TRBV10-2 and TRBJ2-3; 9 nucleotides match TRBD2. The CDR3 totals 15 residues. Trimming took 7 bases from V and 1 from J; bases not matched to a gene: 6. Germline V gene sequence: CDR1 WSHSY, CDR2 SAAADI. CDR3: CASKVERGGTDTQYF. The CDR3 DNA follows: TGCGCCAGCAAGGTCGAGCGGGGGGGCACAGATACGCAGTATTTT.

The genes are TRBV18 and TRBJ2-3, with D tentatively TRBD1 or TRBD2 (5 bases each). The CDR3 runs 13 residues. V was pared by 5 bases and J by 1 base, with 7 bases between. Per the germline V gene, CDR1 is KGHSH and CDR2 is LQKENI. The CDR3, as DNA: TGTGCCAGCTCATTGGGGGGCACAGATACGCAGTATTTT. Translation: CASSLGGTDTQYF.

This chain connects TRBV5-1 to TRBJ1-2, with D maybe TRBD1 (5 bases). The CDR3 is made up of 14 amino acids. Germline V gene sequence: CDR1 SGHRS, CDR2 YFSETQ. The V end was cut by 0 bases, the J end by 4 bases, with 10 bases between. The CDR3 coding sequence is TGCGCCAGCAGCTTGGAAGGGGAGGCCTATGGCTACACCTTC. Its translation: CASSLEGEAYGYTF.

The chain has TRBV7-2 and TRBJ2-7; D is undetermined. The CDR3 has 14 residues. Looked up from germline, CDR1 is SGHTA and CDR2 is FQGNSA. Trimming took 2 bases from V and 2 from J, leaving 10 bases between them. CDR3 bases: TGTGCCAGCAGCTTAATACCCCCTACCTACGAGCAGTACTTC. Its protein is CASSLIPPTYEQYF.

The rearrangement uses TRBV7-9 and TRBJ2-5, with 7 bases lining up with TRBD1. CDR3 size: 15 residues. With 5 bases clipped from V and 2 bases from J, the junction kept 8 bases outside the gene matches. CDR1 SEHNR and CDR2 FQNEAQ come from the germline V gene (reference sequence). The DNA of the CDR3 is TGTGCCAGCAGCCCCAGAGGGGGCTTACAAGAGACCCAGTACTTC. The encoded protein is CASSPRGGLQETQYF.

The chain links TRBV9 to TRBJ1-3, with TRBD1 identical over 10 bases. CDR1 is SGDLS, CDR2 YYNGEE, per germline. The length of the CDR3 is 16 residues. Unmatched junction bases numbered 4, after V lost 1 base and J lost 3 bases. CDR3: CASSVQTGGFGNTIYF. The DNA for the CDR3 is TGTGCCAGCAGCGTACAGACAGGGGGCTTTGGAAACACCATATATTTT.

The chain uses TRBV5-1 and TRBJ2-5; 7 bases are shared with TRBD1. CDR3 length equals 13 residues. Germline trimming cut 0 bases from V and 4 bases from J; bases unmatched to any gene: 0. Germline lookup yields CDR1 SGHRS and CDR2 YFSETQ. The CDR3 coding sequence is TGCGCCAGCAGCTTGGGACAGGGAGAGACCCAGTACTTC. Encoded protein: CASSLGQGETQYF.

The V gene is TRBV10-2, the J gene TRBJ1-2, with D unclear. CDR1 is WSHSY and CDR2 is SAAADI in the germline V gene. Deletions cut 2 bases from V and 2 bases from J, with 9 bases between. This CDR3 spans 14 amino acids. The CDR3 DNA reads TGCGCCAGCAGTGAGGGGTTTCGGAACTATGGCTACACCTTC. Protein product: CASSEGFRNYGYTF.

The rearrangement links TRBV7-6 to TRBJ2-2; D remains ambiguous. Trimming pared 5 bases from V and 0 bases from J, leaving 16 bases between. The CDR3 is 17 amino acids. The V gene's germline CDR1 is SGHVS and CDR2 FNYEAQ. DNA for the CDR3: TGTGCCAGCAGCCGACCCCCCCGAAGGGCGAACACCGGGGAGCTGTTTTTT. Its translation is CASSRPPRRANTGELFF.

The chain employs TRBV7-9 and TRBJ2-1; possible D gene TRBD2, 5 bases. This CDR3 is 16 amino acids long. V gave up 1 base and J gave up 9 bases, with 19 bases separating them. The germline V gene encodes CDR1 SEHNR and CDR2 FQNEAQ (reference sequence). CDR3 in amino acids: CASSLGGFGKKAEQFF. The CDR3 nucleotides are TGTGCCAGCAGCTTAGGGGGATTCGGGAAAAAGGCTGAGCAGTTCTTC.

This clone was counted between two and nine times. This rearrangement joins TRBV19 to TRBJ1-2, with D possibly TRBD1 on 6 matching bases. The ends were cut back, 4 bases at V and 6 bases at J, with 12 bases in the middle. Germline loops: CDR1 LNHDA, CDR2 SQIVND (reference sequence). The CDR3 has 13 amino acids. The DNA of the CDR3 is TGTGCCAGTAGTACCGGGACAAAGCATGGCTACACCTTC. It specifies CASSTGTKHGYTF.

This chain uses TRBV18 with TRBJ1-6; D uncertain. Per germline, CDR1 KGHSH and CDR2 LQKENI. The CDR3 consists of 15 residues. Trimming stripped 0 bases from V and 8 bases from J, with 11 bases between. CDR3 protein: CASSPPIRTHSPLHF. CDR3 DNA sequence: TGTGCCAGCTCACCACCGATCAGGACGCATTCACCCCTCCACTTT.

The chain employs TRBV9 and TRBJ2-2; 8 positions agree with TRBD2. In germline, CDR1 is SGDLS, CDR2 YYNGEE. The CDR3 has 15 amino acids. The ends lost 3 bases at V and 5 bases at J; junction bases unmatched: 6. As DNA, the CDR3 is TGTGCCAGCAGCGCGGGACTAGTGTTTACCGGGGAGCTGTTTTTT. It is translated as CASSAGLVFTGELFF.

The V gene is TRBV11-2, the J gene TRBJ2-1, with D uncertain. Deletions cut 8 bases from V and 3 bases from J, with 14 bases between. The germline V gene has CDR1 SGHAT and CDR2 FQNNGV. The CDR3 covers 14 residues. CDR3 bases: TGTGCCAGCGGGCTCTACTCCTTCTACAATGAGCAGTTCTTC. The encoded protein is CASGLYSFYNEQFF.

The CDR3 nucleotides read TGTGCCAGCAGCCCCTCGCATCAGGGGCCGGGCGGCTACAATGAGCAGTTCTTC. This encodes CASSPSHQGPGGYNEQFF. The chain joins TRBV4-2 to TRBJ2-1, with a tentative D call TRBD1 (6 bases). This CDR3 spans 18 amino acids. The V gene lost 4 bases and the J gene lost 3 bases, with 22 bases spanning the gap. In germline, CDR1 is LGHNA, CDR2 YNFKEQ.

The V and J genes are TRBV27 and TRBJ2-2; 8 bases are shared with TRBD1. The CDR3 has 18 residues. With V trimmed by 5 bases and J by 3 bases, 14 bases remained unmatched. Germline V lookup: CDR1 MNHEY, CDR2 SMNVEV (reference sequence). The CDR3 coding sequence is TGTGCCAGCAGTCGTGTATCAGGGGACAGGTCCTACACCGGGGAGCTGTTTTTT. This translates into CASSRVSGDRSYTGELFF.

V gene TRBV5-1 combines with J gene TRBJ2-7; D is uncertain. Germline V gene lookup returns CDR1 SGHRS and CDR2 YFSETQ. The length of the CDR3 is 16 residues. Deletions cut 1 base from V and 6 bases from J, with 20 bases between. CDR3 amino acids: CASSLLTRSVTREQYF. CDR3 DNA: TGCGCCAGCAGCTTGCTAACGAGATCGGTTACCCGCGAGCAGTACTTC.

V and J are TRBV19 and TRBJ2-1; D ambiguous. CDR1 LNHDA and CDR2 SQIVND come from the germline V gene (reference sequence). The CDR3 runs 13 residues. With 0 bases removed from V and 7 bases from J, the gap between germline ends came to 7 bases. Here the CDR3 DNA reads TGTGCCAGTAGTATAGAGCTAGGTAATGAGCAGTTCTTC. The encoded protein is CASSIELGNEQFF.

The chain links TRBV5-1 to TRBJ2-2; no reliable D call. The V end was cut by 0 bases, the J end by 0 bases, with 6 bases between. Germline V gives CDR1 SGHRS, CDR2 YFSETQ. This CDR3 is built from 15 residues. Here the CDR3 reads CASSLEDPNTGELFF. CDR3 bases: TGCGCCAGCAGCTTGGAGGACCCGAACACCGGGGAGCTGTTTTTT.

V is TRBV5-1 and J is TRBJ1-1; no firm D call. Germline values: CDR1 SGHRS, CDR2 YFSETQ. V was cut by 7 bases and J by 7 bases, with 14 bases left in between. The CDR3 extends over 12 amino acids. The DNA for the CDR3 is TGCGCCAGCTATGAACAGAGCAATGAAGCTTTCTTT. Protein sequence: CASYEQSNEAFF.